The subject of this entry is one T cell receptor (beta chain). A second roughly 6 to 12 cycle PCR used barcoded and J-beta primers. From the 5' RACE reads, TCRdb called clonotypes with MiXCR, one entry per CDR3 protein. The sample has some 1.5 million distinct CDR3 sequences; approximately 42% are singletons. These data come from a study of blood T cells in healthy people across ages. Between the trimmed V and J ends, which lost 2 bases and 7 bases, there was a span of 15 bases. The CDR3 is made up of 15 amino acids. Germline CDR1 and CDR2: PRHDT and FYEKMQ (reference sequence). The rearrangement uses TRBV13 and TRBJ2-1, with a possible D match to TRBD2 (7 bases). This clonotype was sampled from a woman in her late teens or twenties in good health. The sample was blood. CDR3 nucleotide sequence: TGTGCCAGCAGCTTACTCGAGGGGGGGCGTAATGAGCAGTTCTTC. This codes for CASSLLEGGRNEQFF.